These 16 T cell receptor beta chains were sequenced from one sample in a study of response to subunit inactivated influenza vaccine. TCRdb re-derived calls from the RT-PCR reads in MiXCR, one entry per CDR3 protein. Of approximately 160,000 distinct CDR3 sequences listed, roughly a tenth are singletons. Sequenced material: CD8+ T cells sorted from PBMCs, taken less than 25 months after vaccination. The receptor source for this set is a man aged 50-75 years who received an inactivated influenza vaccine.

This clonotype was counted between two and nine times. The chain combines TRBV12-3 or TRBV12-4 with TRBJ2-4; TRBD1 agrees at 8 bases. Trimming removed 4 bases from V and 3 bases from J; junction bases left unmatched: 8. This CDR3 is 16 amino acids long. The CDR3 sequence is CASSSPPDRGKNIQYF. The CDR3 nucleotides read TGTGCCAGCAGTTCTCCACCTGACAGGGGCAAAAACATTCAGTACTTC.

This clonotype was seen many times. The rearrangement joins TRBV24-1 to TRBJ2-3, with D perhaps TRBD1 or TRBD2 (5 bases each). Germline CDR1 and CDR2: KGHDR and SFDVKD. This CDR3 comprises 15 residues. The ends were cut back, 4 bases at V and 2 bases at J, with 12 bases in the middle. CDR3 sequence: CATSETPGPTDTQYF. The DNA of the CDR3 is TGTGCCACCAGTGAGACCCCGGGACCCACAGATACGCAGTATTTT.

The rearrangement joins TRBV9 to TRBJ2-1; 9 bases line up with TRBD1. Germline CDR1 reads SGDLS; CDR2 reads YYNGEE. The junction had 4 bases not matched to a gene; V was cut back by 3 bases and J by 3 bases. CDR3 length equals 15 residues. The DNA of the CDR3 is TGTGCCAGCAGCGCAAACAGGGGGCTCTACAATGAGCAGTTCTTC. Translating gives CASSANRGLYNEQFF.

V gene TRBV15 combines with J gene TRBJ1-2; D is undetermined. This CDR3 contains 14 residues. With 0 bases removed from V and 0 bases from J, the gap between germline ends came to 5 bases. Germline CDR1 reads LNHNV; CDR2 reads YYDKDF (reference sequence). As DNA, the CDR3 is TGTGCCACCAGCAGAGATCACTCTAACTATGGCTACACCTTC. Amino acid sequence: CATSRDHSNYGYTF. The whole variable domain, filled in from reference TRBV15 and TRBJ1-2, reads DAMVIQNPRYQVTQFGKPVTLSCSQTLNHNVMYWYQQKSSQAPKLLFHYYDKDFNNEADTPDNFQSRRPNTSFCFLDIRSPGLGDTAMYLCATSRDHSNYGYTFGSGTRLTVV.

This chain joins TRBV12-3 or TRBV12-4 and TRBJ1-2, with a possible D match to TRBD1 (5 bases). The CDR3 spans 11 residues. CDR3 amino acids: CAAGSGYGYTF. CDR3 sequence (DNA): TGTGCGGCAGGGTCGGGGTATGGCTACACCTTC.

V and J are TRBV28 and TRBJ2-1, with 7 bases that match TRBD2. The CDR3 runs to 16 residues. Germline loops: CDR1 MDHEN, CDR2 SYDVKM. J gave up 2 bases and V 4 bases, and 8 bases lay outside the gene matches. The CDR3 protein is CASSSLATLPYNEQFF. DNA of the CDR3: TGTGCCAGCAGTTCACTAGCGACTCTACCCTACAATGAGCAGTTCTTC.

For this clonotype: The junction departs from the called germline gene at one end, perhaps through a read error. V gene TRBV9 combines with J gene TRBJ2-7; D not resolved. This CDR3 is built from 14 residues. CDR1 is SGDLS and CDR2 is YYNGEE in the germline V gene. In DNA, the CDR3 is TGTGCCAGCAGCTCCTCGGACGGAACCTACGAGCAGCACTTC. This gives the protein CASSSSDGTYEQHF.

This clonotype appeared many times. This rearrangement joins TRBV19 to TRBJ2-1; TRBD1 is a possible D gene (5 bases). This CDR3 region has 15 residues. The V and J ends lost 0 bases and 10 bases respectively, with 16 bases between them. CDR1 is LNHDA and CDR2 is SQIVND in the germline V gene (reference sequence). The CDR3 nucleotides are TGTGCCAGTAGTATAGAAGACAGCAGGTTTGGCGAGCAGTTCTTC. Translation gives CASSIEDSRFGEQFF.

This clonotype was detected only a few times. As DNA, the CDR3 is TGTGCCAGCAGCTCCGGGGAAGAGGGAAGGTTCTATGGCTACACCTTC. The encoded protein is CASSSGEEGRFYGYTF. V gene TRBV6-1 combines with J gene TRBJ1-2, with D unresolved. Germline V CDR1 and CDR2: MNHNS, SASEGT. The CDR3 totals 16 residues. The V gene lost 6 bases and the J gene lost 4 bases, with 21 bases spanning the gap.

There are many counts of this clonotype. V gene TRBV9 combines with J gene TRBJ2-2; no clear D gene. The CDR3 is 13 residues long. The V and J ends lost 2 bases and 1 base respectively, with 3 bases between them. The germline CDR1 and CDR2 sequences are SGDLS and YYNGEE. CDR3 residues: CASSVGNTGELFF. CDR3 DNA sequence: TGTGCCAGCAGCGTTGGGAACACCGGGGAGCTGTTTTTT.

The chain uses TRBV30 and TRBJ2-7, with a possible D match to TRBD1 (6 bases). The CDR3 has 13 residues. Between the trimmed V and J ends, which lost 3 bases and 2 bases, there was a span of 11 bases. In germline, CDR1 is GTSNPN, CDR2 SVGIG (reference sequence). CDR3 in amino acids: CAWSWDTAYEQYF. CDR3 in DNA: TGTGCCTGGAGCTGGGACACTGCCTACGAGCAGTACTTC.

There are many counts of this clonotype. The CDR3 sequence: CASSPTGDPQETQYF. For the CDR3, the DNA is TGTGCCAGCAGCCCCACAGGGGATCCCCAAGAGACCCAGTACTTC. The V gene is TRBV6-1, the J gene TRBJ2-5; 7 bases map to TRBD1. J lost 1 base, V lost 6 bases, and 8 bases had no gene match. Germline V gene sequence: CDR1 MNHNS, CDR2 SASEGT. The CDR3 has 15 amino acids.

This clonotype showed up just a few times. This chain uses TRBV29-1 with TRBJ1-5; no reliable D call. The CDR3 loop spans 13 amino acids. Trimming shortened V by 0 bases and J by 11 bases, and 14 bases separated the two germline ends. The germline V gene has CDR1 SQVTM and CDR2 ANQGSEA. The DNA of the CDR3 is TGCAGCGTTGAAGATGAGGTGGGTTTGGCCCAGCATTTT. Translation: CSVEDEVGLAQHF.

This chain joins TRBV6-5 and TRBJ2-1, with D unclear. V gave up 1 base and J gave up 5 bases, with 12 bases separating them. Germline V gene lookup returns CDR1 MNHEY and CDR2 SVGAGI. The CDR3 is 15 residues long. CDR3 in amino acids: CASSYFGRPNNEQFF. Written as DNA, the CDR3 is TGTGCCAGCAGTTACTTCGGCAGGCCAAACAATGAGCAGTTCTTC.

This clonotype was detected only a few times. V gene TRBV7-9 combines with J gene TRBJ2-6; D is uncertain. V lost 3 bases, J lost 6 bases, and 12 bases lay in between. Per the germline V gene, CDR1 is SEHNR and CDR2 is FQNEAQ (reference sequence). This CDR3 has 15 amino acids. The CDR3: CASSFRSGEANVLTF. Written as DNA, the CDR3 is TGTGCCAGCAGCTTTCGGTCCGGAGAGGCCAACGTCCTGACTTTC.

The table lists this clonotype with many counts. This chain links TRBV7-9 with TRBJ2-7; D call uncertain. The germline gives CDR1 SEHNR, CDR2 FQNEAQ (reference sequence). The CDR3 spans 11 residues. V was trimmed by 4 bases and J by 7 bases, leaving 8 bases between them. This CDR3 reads CASSYSFEQYF. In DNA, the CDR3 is TGTGCCAGCAGCTACAGTTTTGAGCAGTACTTC.